A selection of T cell receptor beta chains follows, all from one sample in a study of blood T cell repertoires in COVID-19. Produced via immunoSEQ multiplex PCR; TCRdb's table is partial and in-frame only. Here the sample spans 330,000 or so clones, roughly 89% being singletons. Sequenced input: peripheral blood. The receptors shown here come from a man aged 25 to 45 with COVID-19, enrolled during active disease. CDR3s include the opening cysteine and the closing phenylalanine or tryptophan. The D gene is left open where the match is weak. Expanded clones get a size class; other rows say once, few or many, or leave the size out.

j_gene	abundance	v_gene	d_gene	CDR3nt	CDR3aa
TRBJ1-2	-	TRBV24-1	-	TGTGCCACCAGCTCCCGTAACTATGGCTACACCTTC	CATSSRNYGYTF
TRBJ2-1	-	TRBV7-2	-	TGTGCCAGCAGCTTAAGGTGGGCCAGGGTGATCGATGAGCAGTTCTTC	CASSLRWARVIDEQFF
TRBJ2-7	-	TRBV5-1	-	TGCGCCAGCAGCTTGGCCGGGTACTACGAGCAGTACTTC	CASSLAGYYEQYF
TRBJ2-3	once	TRBV4-3	-	TGCGCCAGCAGCCAAGGGTCCCGCCGAGGGGGAGATACGCAGTATTTT	CASSQGSRRGGDTQYF
TRBJ1-2	-	TRBV7-3	TRBD1	TGTGCCAGCAGCTTCCACGGGACAGTCGCAAATGGCTACACCTTC	CASSFHGTVANGYTF
TRBJ2-5	-	TRBV5-1	TRBD1	TGCGCCAGCCGGACAGGGAAAGAGACCCAGTACTTC	CASRTGKETQYF
TRBJ2-3	few	TRBV18	-	TGTGCCAGCTCACCACAGTCGGGGTCAGATACGCAGTATTTT	CASSPQSGSDTQYF
TRBJ2-7	-	TRBV7-9	TRBD2	TGTGCCAGCAGCTTGCTAGCGGGAGGATCCTACGAGCAGTACTTC	CASSLLAGGSYEQYF
TRBJ1-3	-	TRBV6-2/TRBV6-3	-	TGTGCCAGCAGTTACTTTGGGGCCTCTGGAAACACCATATATTTT	CASSYFGASGNTIYF
TRBJ2-1	-	TRBV12-5	TRBD2	TGTGCTAGTGCCTTTAGCGGGAGGAACGAGCAGTTCTTC	CASAFSGRNEQFF
TRBJ2-1	-	TRBV7-9	TRBD2	TGTGCCAGCAGCTTGGGGCGGGAGGGCTATGGAGAGCAGTTCTTC	CASSLGREGYGEQFF
TRBJ1-5	-	TRBV19	-	TGTGCCAGTAGTATCCAAGGGGGGGGCGGTCAGCCCCAGCATTTT	CASSIQGGGGQPQHF
TRBJ1-2	-	TRBV6-5	-	TGTGCCAGCAGTCCAGGGCCCAACTATGGCTACACCTTC	CASSPGPNYGYTF
TRBJ2-7	-	TRBV27	-	TGTGCCAGCGGCAGGGGTAAGGCCCTCTACGAGCAGTACTTC	CASGRGKALYEQYF
TRBJ2-2	-	TRBV5-1	-	TGCGCCAGCAGCTCTACCGGAGGGTCCGGGGAGCTGTTTTTT	CASSSTGGSGELFF
TRBJ2-3	-	TRBV9	-	TGTGCCAGCAGCGTAGCCCCTTCGGGTAGTCATTACACAGATACGCAGTATTTT	CASSVAPSGSHYTDTQYF
TRBJ2-3	-	TRBV5-1	-	TGCGCCAGCAGCGGGCGAGAGACAGATACGCAGTATTTT	CASSGRETDTQYF
TRBJ1-5	-	TRBV18	TRBD1	TGTGCCAGCTCACAGACAGGGGGAGGTCAGCCCCAGCATTTT	CASSQTGGGQPQHF
TRBJ2-5	-	TRBV11-1	TRBD2	TGTGCCAGCAGCTTAGCGACGGCGGGAGGGCTAGAGACCCAGTACTTC	CASSLATAGGLETQYF
TRBJ2-1	-	TRBV5-1	TRBD1	TGCGCCAGCAGCTTGTTCCCAGGGGGCAGTTCCTACAATGAGCAGTTCTTC	CASSLFPGGSSYNEQFF
TRBJ2-4	few	TRBV3-1/TRBV3-2	TRBD2	TGTGCCAGCAGCCAATCCACCGGGATGCGGGGGAACATTCAGTACTTC	CASSQSTGMRGNIQYF
TRBJ2-7	once	TRBV6-2/TRBV6-3	TRBD2	TGTGCCAGCAGTTCGCCCCTGTCGGGAGGGTCGTACGAGCAGTACTTC	CASSSPLSGGSYEQYF
TRBJ1-1	-	TRBV11-2	TRBD1	TGTGCCAGCAGCTTAGAGCCGGGACAGGGATTGAGGACTGAAGCTTTCTTT	CASSLEPGQGLRTEAFF
TRBJ1-2	-	TRBV4-3	-	TGCGCCAGCAGCCAAGAGGGACTCCTTTATGGCTACACCTTC	CASSQEGLLYGYTF
TRBJ1-5	-	TRBV27	-	TGTGCCAGCAGTTTATCGAGAAATCAGCCCCAGCATTTT	CASSLSRNQPQHF
TRBJ1-2	once	TRBV5-4	TRBD1	TGTGCCAGCAGCTTAACTAACAGGGGGCCTAACTATGGCTACACCTTC	CASSLTNRGPNYGYTF
TRBJ1-1	-	TRBV19	TRBD1	TGTGCCACCAGGGACAGGGTAGGAGACACTGAAGCTTTCTTT	CATRDRVGDTEAFF
TRBJ2-4	-	TRBV7-9	-	TGTGCCAGCAGCTCCTCGTTTGGCGCCAAAAACATTCAGTACTTC	CASSSSFGAKNIQYF
TRBJ1-4	-	TRBV5-1	-	TGCGCCAGCAGCTTGGATATTGGGGGGAGAACTAATGAAAAACTGTTTTTT	CASSLDIGGRTNEKLFF
TRBJ2-3	-	TRBV13	TRBD1	TGTGCCAGCAGCTACGACAGGGAATTTTGGGTAGATACGCAGTATTTT	CASSYDREFWVDTQYF
TRBJ1-1	few	TRBV7-2	-	TGTGCCAGCAGCTTAGAACAGAACACTGAAGCTTTCTTT	CASSLEQNTEAFF
TRBJ2-3	medium-sized	TRBV29-1	-	TGCAGCGTTGAAGATGGAGAGGGTTTGACAGATACGCAGTATTTT	CSVEDGEGLTDTQYF
TRBJ1-5	once	TRBV6-1	-	TGTGCCAGCAGTGAAATGGGGGGAAGAGTAAATCAGCCCCAGCATTTT	CASSEMGGRVNQPQHF
TRBJ1-2	-	TRBV12-3/TRBV12-4	TRBD1	TGTGCCAGCAGTCCCGGACAGGGTTATGGCTACACCTTC	CASSPGQGYGYTF
TRBJ2-1	-	TRBV7-7	-	TGTGCCAGCAGCTTAGGGGCACTAGGTCACAATGAGCAGTTCTTC	CASSLGALGHNEQFF
TRBJ2-1	-	TRBV4-1	TRBD2	TGCGCCAGCAGCCAAGAGACTAGCGGCTACAATGAGCAGTTCTTC	CASSQETSGYNEQFF
TRBJ1-5	once	TRBV6-5	-	TGTGCCAGCAGTTACGCGGATACTAGCAATCAGCCCCAGCATTTT	CASSYADTSNQPQHF
TRBJ1-6	-	TRBV19	TRBD1	TGTGCCAGTAGTCTCATGACAGGGGGTAATTCACCCCTCCACTTT	CASSLMTGGNSPLHF
TRBJ2-7	-	TRBV28	-	TGTGCCAGCACCGGACTGCTTTACGAGCAGTACTTC	CASTGLLYEQYF
TRBJ2-2	-	TRBV9	TRBD2	TGTGCCAGCAGCGTAGGAGCGGGGGGCACCGGGGAGCTGTTTTTT	CASSVGAGGTGELFF
TRBJ2-3	once	TRBV6-2/TRBV6-3	-	TGTGCCAGCAGTTACTCCTTAATCTCAGCAGATACGCAGTATTTT	CASSYSLISADTQYF
TRBJ1-2	once	TRBV9	-	TGTGCCAGCAGCCCCGGACAGTCTAACTATGGCTACACCTTC	CASSPGQSNYGYTF
TRBJ2-7	-	TRBV11-1	TRBD1	TGTGCCAGCAGCTGGGACAGCTCCTACGAGCAGTACTTC	CASSWDSSYEQYF
TRBJ1-1	-	TRBV19	-	TGTGCCAGTAGTATAGAGCACAGGGTGAACACTGAAGCTTTCTTT	CASSIEHRVNTEAFF
TRBJ1-2	-	TRBV7-9	-	TGTGCCAGCAGCTTAGGGCTCGTTCCTAACTATGGCTACACCTTC	CASSLGLVPNYGYTF
TRBJ1-6	-	TRBV4-1	-	TGCGCCAGCAGCCAAGACCCGGGAATCCTCATTAGCTCCTATAATTCACCCCTCCACTTT	CASSQDPGILISSYNSPLHF
TRBJ1-5	once	TRBV7-9	-	TGTGCCAGCAGCTTAGCGAAGGGGAGCAATCAGCCCCAGCATTTT	CASSLAKGSNQPQHF
TRBJ2-1	once	TRBV18	TRBD1	TGTGCCAGCTCACCAGGGACAGGGGTGTTCTTC	CASSPGTGVFF
TRBJ1-4	once	TRBV12-3/TRBV12-4	-	TGTGCCAGCGGAACTCGATCGGGTGAAAAACTGTTTTTT	CASGTRSGEKLFF
TRBJ1-2	-	TRBV7-2	-	TGTGCCAGCAGCTTAGGGGGTAGCGGGGCTGCTAACTATGGCTACACCTTC	CASSLGGSGAANYGYTF
TRBJ2-1	-	TRBV19	TRBD2	TGTGCCAGTAGTAGGGGACTAGCGGGAGGGCCACCATACAATGAGCAGTTCTTC	CASSRGLAGGPPYNEQFF
TRBJ1-1	-	TRBV2	TRBD1	TGTGCCAGCACCCCCCTTAGCGGGACAGGGGGCGAAGCTTTCTTT	CASTPLSGTGGEAFF
TRBJ2-3	-	TRBV28	TRBD2	TGTGCCAGTCCGCCTGGCGGGAGACCAGATACGCAGTATTTT	CASPPGGRPDTQYF
TRBJ2-7	-	TRBV5-4	TRBD2	TGTGCCAGCACCGAAGCGGGAGTGGGGTACGAGCAGTACTTC	CASTEAGVGYEQYF
TRBJ1-1	-	TRBV7-3	-	TGTGCCGGCAGCTTATATCAGACAATGGAAGCTTTCTTT	CAGSLYQTMEAFF
TRBJ1-4	-	TRBV10-1	TRBD1	TGCGCCCGAGGGGACAGAGGGGGCGGGAAGGAAAAACTGTTTTTT	CARGDRGGGKEKLFF
TRBJ2-2	-	TRBV5-1	TRBD1	TGCGCCAGCAGCTGGGGGTTGACAGGGGGAAAGATCGGGGAGCTGTTTTTT	CASSWGLTGGKIGELFF